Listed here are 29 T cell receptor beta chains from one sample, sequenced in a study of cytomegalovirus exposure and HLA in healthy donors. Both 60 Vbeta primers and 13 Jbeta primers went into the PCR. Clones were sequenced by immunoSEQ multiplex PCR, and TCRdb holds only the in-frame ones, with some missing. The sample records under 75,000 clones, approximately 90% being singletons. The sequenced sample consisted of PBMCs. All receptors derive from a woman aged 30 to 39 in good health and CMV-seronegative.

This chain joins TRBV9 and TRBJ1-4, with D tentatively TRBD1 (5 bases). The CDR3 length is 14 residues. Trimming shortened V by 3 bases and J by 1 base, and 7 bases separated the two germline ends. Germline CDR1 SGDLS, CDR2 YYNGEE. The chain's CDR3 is CASSATVTNEKLFF. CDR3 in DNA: TGTGCCAGCAGCGCGACAGTAACTAATGAAAAACTGTTTTTT.

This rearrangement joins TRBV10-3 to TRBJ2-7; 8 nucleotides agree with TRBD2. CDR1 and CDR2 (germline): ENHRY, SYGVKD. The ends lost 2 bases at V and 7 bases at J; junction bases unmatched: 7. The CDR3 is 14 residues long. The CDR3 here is CAISETGGRQEQYF. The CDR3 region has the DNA TGTGCCATCAGTGAGACGGGAGGGCGACAGGAGCAGTACTTC.

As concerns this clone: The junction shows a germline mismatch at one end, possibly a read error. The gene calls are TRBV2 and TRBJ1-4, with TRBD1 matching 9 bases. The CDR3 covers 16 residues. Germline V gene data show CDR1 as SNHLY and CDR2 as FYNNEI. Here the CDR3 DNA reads TGTGCCAGCAGTGAAAGTCGGGGGACAGGGCATGACAAACTGTTTTTT. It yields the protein CASSESRGTGHDKLFF. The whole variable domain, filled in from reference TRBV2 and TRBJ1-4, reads EPEVTQTPSHQVTQMGQEVILRCVPISNHLYFYWYRQILGQKVEFLVSFYNNEISEKSEIFDDQFSVERPDGSNFTLKIRSTKLEDSAMYFCASSESRGTGHDKLFFGSGTQLSVL.

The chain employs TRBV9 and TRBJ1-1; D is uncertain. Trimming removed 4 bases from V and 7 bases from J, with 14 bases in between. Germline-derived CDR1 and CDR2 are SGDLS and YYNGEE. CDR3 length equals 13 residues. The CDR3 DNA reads TGTGCCAGCAGCCCCCGATCCGGTGTTGAAGCTTTCTTT. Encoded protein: CASSPRSGVEAFF.

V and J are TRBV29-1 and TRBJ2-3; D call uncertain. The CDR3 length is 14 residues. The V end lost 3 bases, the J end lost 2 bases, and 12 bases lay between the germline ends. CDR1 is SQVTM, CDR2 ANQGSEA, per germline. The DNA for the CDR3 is TGCAGCGTTGATAGCCCCATCCTCACAGATACGCAGTATTTT. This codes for CSVDSPILTDTQYF.

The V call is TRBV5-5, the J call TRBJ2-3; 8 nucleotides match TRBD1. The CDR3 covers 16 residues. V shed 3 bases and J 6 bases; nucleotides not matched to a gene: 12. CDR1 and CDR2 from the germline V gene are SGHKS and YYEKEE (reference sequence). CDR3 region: CASSSGQGRGSDTQYF. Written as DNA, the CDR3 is TGTGCCAGCAGCTCCGGACAGGGACGCGGGTCGGATACGCAGTATTTT.

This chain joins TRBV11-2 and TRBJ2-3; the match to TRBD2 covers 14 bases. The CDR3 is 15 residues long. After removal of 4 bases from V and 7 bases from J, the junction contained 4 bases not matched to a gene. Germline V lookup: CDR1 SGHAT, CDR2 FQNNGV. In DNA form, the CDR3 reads TGTGCCAGCAGCTCTAGGACTAGCGGGGGGAATACGCAGTATTTT. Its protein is CASSSRTSGGNTQYF.

The CDR3 here is CASSEGQGSNQPQHF. The CDR3 DNA reads as TGTGCCAGCAGCGAAGGACAGGGGAGCAATCAGCCCCAGCATTTT. This chain joins TRBV5-4 and TRBJ1-5; TRBD1 agrees at 9 bases. Germline CDR1 SGHNT, CDR2 YYREEE (reference sequence). This CDR3 contains 15 residues. V trimming: 4 bases; J trimming: 1 base; junction bases outside the gene matches: 3.

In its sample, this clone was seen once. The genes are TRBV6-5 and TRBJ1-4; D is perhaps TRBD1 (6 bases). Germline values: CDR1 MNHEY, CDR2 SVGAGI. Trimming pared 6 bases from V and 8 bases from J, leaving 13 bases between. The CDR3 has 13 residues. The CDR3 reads CASRLAGEEKLFF. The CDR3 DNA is TGTGCCAGCAGGTTGGCAGGGGAGGAAAAACTGTTTTTT.

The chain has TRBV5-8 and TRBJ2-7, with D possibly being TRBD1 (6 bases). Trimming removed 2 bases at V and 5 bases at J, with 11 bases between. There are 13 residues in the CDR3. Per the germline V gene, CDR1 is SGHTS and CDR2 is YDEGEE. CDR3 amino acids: CASSLTGIHEQYF. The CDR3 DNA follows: TGTGCCAGCAGCTTAACAGGGATTCACGAGCAGTACTTC.

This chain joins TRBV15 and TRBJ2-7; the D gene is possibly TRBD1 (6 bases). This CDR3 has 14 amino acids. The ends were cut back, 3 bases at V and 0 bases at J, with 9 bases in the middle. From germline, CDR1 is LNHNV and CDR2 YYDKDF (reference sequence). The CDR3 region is CATSRDRYSYEQYF. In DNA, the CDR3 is TGTGCCACCAGCAGGGACAGATACTCCTACGAGCAGTACTTC.

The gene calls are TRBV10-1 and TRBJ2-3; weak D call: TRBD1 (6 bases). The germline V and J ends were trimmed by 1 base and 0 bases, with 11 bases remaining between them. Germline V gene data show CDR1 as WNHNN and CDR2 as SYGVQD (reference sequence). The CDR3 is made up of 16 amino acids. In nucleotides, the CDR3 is TGCGCCAGCAGTGAGTTCGGACAGCCTAGCACAGATACGCAGTATTTT. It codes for CASSEFGQPSTDTQYF.

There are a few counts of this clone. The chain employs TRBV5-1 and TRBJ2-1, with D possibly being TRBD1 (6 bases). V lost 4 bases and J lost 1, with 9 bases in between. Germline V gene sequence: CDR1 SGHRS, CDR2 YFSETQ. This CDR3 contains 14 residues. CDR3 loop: CASSVGGSYNEQFF. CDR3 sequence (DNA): TGCGCCAGCAGCGTAGGGGGTTCCTACAATGAGCAGTTCTTC.

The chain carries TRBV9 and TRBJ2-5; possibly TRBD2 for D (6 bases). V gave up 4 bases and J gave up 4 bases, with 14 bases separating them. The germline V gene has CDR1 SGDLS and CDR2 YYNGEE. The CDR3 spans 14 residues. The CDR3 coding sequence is TGTGCCAGCAGCTCTCCCCGGCGGGGAGAGACCCAGTACTTC. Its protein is CASSSPRRGETQYF. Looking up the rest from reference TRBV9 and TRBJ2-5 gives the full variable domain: DSGVTQTPKHLITATGQRVTLRCSPRSGDLSVYWYQQSLDQGLQFLIQYYNGEERAKGNILERFSAQQFPDLHSELNLSSLELGDSALYFCASSSPRRGETQYFGPGTRLLVL.

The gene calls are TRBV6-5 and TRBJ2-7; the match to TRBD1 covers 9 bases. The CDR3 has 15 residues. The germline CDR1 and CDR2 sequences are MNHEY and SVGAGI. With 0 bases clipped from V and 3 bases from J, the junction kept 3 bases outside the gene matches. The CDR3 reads CASSYSGDRDYEQYF. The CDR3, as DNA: TGTGCCAGCAGTTACTCAGGGGACAGGGACTACGAGCAGTACTTC.

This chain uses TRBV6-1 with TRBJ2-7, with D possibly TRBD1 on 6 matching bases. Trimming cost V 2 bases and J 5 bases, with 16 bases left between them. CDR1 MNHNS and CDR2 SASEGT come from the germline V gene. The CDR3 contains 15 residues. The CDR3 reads CASSEYGQRPDEQYF. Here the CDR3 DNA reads TGTGCCAGCAGTGAATATGGACAGAGGCCCGACGAGCAGTACTTC.

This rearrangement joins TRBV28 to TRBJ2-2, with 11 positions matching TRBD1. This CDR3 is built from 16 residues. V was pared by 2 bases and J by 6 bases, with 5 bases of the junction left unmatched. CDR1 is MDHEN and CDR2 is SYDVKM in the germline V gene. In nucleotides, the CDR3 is TGTGCCAGCAGTTTAAGGGACAGGGGGATCTCCGGGGAGCTGTTTTTT. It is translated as CASSLRDRGISGELFF.

This CDR3 is CAWSRGRESSGRGEFF. The CDR3, as DNA: TGTGCCTGGAGTAGAGGGAGGGAGTCTAGCGGGAGGGGGGAGTTCTTC. V gene TRBV30 combines with J gene TRBJ2-1; TRBD2 matches 12 bases. From germline, CDR1 is GTSNPN and CDR2 SVGIG (reference sequence). The J segment lost 14 bases and the V segment lost 2 bases, leaving 16 bases of the junction unmatched. This CDR3 comprises 16 residues.

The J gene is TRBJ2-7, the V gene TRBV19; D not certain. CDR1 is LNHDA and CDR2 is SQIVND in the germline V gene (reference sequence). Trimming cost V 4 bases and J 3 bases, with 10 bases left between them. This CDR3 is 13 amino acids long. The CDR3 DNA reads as TGTGCCAGTAGTACGTCCCTGAGCTACGAGCAGTACTTC. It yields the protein CASSTSLSYEQYF.

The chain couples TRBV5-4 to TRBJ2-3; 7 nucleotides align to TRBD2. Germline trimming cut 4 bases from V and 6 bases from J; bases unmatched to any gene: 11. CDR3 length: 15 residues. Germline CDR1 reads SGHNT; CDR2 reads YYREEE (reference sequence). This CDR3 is CASSQAGRAGDTQYF. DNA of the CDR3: TGTGCCAGCAGCCAAGCTGGGAGGGCCGGGGATACGCAGTATTTT.

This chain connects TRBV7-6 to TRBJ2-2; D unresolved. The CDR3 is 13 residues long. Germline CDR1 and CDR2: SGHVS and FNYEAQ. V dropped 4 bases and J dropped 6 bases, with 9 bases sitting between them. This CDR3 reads CASSSSEAGELFF. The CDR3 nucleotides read TGTGCCAGCAGCTCTAGTGAGGCCGGGGAGCTGTTTTTT.

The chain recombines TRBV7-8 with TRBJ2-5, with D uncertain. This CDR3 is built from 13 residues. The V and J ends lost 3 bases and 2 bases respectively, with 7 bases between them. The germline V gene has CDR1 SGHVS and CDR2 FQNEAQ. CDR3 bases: TGTGCCAGCAGCTTTAACTTTCAAGAGACCCAGTACTTC. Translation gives CASSFNFQETQYF.

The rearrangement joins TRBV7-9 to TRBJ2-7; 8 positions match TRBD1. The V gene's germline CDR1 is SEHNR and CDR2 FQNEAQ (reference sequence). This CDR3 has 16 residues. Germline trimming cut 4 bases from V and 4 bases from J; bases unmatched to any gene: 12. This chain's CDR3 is CASSSRTGKGVYEQYF. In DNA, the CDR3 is TGTGCCAGCAGCTCGAGGACAGGGAAAGGGGTTTACGAGCAGTACTTC.

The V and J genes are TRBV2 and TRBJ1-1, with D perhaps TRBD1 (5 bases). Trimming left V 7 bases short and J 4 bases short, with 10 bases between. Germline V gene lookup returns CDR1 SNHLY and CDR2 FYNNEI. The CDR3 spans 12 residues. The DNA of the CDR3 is TGTGCCAGCAAAGGGGATTCCACTGAAGCTTTCTTT. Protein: CASKGDSTEAFF.

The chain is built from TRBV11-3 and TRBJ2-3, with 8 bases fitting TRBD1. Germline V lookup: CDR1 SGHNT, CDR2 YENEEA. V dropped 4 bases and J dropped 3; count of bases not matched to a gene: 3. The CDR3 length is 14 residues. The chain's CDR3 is CASSSRTGTDTQYF. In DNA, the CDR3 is TGTGCCAGCAGCTCCCGGACAGGGACAGATACGCAGTATTTT.

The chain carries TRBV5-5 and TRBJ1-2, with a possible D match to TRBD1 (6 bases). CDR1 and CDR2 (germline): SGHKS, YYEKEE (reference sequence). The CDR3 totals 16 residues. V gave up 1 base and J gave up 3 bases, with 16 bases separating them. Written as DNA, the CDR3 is TGTGCCAGCAGCTTGTTCGGGGGGCGGAAAGACTATGGCTACACCTTC. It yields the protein CASSLFGGRKDYGYTF.

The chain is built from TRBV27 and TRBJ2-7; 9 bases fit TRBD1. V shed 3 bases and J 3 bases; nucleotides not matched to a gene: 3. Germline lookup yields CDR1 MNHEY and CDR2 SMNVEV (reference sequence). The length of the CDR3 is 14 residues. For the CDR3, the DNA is TGTGCCAGCAGTTTCGGGACAGGGATCTACGAGCAGTACTTC. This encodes CASSFGTGIYEQYF.

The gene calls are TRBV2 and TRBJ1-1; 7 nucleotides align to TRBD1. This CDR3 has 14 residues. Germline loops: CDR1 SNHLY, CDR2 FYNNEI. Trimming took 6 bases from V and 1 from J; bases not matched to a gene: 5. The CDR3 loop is CASSAQGKNTEAFF. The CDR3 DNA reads TGTGCCAGCAGCGCACAGGGGAAGAACACTGAAGCTTTCTTT.

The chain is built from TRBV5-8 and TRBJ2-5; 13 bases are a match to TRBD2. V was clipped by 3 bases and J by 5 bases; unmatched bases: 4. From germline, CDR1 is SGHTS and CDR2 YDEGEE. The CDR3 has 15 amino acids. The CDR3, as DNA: TGTGCCAGCAGCTCAGGACTAGCGGGAGTCGAGACCCAGTACTTC. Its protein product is CASSSGLAGVETQYF.